This T cell receptor beta chain is drawn from a study of blood T cell repertoires in COVID-19. CDR3 length equals 15 residues. V lost 8 bases to trimming and J lost 3 bases; unmatched junction nucleotides: 13. Germline V gives CDR1 SGHAT, CDR2 FQNNGV. Per the authors' pipeline: Estimation of nucleated cell counts relied on the amplification of reference gene primers. The method was immunoSEQ multiplex PCR; TCRdb's version includes in-frame clones alone and lacks a portion of them. Clonal size and the V and J genes are those of that table, whereas D and trimming came from the DNA. The table lists roughly 39,000 clones, almost 85% of them singletons.

The V call is TRBV11-2, the J call TRBJ2-7; the match to TRBD1 covers 7 bases. The receptor was isolated from a human donor in a cohort sampled during active COVID-19. Material: peripheral blood. In nucleotides, the CDR3 is TGTGCCAGCGACGTACATAGTAACAGGGGCTACGAGCAGTACTTC. This gives the protein CASDVHSNRGYEQYF. Full variable domain (rest looked up from reference TRBV11-2 and TRBJ2-7): EAGVAQSPRYKIIEKRQSVAFWCNPISGHATLYWYQQILGQGPKLLIQFQNNGVVDDSQLPKDRFSAERLKGVDSTLKIQPAKLEDSAVYLCASDVHSNRGYEQYFGPGTRLTVT.